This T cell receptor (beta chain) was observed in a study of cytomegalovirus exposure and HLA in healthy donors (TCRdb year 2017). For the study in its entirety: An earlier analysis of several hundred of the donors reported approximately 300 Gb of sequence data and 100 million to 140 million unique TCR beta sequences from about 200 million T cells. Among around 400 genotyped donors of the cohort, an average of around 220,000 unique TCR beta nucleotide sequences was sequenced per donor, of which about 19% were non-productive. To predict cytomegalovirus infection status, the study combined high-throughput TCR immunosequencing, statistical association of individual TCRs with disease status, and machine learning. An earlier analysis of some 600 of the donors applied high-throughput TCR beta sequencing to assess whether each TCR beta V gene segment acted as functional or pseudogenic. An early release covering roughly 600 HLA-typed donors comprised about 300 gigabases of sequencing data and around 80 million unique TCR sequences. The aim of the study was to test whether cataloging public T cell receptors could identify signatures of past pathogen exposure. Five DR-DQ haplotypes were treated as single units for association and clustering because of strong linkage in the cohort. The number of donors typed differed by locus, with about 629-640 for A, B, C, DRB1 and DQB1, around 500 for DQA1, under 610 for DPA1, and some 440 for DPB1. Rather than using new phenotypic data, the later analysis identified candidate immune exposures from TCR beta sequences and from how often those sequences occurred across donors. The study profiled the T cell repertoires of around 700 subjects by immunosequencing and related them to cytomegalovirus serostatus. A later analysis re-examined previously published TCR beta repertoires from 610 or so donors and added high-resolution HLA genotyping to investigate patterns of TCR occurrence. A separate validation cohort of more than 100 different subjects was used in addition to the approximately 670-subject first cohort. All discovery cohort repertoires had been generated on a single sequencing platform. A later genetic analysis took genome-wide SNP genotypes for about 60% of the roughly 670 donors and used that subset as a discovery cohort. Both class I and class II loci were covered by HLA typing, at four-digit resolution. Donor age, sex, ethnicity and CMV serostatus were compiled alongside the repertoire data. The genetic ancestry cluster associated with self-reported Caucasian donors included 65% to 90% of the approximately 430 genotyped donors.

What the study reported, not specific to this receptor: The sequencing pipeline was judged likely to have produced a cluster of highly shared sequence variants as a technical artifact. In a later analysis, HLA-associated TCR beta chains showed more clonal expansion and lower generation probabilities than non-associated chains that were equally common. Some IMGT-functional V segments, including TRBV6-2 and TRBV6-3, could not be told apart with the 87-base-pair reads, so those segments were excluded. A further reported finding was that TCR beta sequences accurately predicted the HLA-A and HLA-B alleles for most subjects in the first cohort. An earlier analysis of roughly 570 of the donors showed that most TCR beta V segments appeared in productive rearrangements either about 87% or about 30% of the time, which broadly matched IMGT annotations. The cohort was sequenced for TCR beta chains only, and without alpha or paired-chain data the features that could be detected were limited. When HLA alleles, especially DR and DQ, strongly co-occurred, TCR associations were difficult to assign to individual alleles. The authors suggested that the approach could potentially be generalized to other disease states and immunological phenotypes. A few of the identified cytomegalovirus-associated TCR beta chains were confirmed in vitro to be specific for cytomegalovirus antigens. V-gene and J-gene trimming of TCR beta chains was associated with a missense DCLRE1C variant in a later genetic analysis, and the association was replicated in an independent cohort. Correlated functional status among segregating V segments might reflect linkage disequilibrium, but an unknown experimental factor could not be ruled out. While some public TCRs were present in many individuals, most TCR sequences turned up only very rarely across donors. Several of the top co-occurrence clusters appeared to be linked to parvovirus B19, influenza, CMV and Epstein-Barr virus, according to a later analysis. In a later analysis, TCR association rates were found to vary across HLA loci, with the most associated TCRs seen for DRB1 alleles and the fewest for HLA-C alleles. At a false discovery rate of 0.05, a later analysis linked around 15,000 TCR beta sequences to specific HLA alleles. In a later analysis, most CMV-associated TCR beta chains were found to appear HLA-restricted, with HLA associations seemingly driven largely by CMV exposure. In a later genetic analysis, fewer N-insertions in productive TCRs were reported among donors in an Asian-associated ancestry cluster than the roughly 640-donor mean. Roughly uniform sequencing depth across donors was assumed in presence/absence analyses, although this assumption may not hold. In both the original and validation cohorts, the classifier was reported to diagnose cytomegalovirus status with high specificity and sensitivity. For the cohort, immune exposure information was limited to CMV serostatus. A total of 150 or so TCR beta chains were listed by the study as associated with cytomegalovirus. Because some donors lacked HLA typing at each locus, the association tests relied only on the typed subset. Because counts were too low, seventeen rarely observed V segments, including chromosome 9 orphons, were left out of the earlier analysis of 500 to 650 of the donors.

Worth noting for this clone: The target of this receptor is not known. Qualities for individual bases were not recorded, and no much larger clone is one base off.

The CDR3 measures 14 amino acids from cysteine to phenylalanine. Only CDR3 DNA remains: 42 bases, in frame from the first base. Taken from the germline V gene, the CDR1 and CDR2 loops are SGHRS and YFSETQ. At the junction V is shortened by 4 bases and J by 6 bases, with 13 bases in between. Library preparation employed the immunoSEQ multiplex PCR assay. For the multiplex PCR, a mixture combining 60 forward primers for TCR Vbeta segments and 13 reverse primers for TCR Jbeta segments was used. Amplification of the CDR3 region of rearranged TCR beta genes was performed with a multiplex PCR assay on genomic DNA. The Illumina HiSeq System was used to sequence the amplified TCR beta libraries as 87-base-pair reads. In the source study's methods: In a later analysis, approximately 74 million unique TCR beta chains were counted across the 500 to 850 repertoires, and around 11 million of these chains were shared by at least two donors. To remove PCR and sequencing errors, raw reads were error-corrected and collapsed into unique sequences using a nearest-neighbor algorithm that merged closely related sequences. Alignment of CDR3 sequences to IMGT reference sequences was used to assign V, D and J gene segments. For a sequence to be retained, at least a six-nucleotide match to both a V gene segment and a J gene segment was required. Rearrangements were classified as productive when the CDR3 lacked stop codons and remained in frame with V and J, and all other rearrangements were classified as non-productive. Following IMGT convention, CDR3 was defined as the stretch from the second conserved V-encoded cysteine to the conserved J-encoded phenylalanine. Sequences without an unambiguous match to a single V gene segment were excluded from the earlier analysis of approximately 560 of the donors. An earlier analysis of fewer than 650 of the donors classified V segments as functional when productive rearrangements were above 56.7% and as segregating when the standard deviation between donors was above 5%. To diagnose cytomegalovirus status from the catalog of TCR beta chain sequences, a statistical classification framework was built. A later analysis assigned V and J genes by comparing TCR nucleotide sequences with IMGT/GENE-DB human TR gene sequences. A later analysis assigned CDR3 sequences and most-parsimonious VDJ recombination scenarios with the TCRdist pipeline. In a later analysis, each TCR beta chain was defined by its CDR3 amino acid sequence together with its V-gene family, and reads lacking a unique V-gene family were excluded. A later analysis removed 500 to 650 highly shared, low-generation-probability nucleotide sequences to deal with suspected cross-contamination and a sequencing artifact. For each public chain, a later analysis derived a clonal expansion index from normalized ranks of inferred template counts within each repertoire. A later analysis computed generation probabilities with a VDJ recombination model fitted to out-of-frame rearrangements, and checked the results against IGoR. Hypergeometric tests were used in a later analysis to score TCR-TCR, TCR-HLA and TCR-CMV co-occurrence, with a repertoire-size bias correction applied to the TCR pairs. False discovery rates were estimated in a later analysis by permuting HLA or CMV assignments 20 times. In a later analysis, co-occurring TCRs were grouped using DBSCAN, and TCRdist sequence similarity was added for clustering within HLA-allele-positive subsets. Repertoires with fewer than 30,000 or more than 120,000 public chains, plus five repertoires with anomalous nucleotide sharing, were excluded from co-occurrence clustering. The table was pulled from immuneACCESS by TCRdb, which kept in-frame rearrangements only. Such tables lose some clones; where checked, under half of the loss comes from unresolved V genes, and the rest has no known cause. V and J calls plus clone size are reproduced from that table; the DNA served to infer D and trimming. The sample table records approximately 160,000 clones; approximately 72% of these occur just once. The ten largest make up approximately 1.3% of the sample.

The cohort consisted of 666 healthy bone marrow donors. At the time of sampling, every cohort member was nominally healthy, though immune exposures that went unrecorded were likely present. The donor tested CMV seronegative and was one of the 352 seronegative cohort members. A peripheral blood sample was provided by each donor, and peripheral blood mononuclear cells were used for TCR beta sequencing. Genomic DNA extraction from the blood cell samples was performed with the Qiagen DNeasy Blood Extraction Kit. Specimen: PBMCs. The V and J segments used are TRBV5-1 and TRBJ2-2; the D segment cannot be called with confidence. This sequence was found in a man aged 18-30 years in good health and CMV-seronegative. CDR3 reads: CASSPTVSPGELFF. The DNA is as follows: TGCGCCAGCAGCCCTACCGTGTCCCCCGGGGAGCTGTTTTTT.